Following are 10 T cell receptor beta chains from one sample sequenced in a study of early T cells in non-severe SARS-CoV-2 infection. One entry per CDR3 protein, called by TCRdb with MiXCR from the 5' RACE reads. The sample yields more than 75,000 distinct CDR3 sequences, roughly 15% seen once. The sequenced sample was whole blood. These TCRs come from an adult who was a healthcare worker with PCR-confirmed SARS-CoV-2 infection or an uninfected control (not recorded which).

This clonotype was seen ten or more times. The chain combines TRBV6-6 with TRBJ1-6, with unresolved D. This CDR3 is built from 18 residues. CDR1 is MNHNY, CDR2 SVGAGI, per germline (reference sequence). V was pared by 2 bases and J by 9 bases, with 23 bases between. CDR3 sequence (DNA): TGTGCCAGCAGTTACCTGACCGAGGGCCCCTATGGTAGTTCACCCCTCCACTTT. This codes for CASSYLTEGPYGSSPLHF.

The chain recombines TRBV20-1 with TRBJ1-1; D remains ambiguous. V lost 6 bases and J lost 1, with 9 bases in between. Germline V gene lookup returns CDR1 DFQATT and CDR2 SNEGSKA (reference sequence). The CDR3 extends over 12 amino acids. The chain's CDR3 is CSAGRPNTEAFF. DNA for the CDR3: TGCAGTGCCGGACGGCCGAACACTGAAGCTTTCTTT.

Only a few counts were recorded for this clonotype. The rearrangement joins TRBV12-3 or TRBV12-4 to TRBJ1-1; possible D gene TRBD1, 5 bases. The CDR3 has 13 amino acids. Trimming removed 4 bases from V and 4 bases from J, with 10 bases in between. The CDR3 DNA reads TGTGCCAGCAGTTCTCAGGGCATCACTGAAGCTTTCTTT. Translated: CASSSQGITEAFF.

CDR3 in DNA: TGTGCCAGTAGTATGGCCGGGACCAACAATGAGCAGTTCTTC. This sequence encodes CASSMAGTNNEQFF. The chain has TRBV19 and TRBJ2-1, with D perhaps TRBD1 or TRBD2 (5 bases each). V dropped 3 bases and J dropped 5 bases, with 11 bases sitting between them. Per the germline V gene, CDR1 is LNHDA and CDR2 is SQIVND (reference sequence). The CDR3 runs to 14 residues.

The chain has TRBV20-1 and TRBJ1-5; no clear D gene. CDR1 DFQATT and CDR2 SNEGSKA come from the germline V gene (reference sequence). V dropped 5 bases and J dropped 4 bases, with 12 bases sitting between them. The CDR3 has 13 residues. CDR3 DNA: TGCAGTGCTCCGCCTAACAGTAATCAGCCCCAGCATTTT. Translating it yields CSAPPNSNQPQHF.

The V call is TRBV10-1, the J call TRBJ1-6; D perhaps matches TRBD1 (6 bases). This CDR3 comprises 14 residues. The germline V gene has CDR1 WNHNN and CDR2 SYGVQD (reference sequence). The V and J ends lost 3 bases and 8 bases respectively, with 11 bases between them. This CDR3 reads CASSEQGRDSPLHF. The CDR3, as DNA: TGCGCCAGCAGTGAACAGGGCAGGGATTCACCCCTCCACTTT.

The rearrangement links TRBV29-1 to TRBJ1-1; D is unresolved. Trimming shortened V by 4 bases and J by 0 bases, and 9 bases separated the two germline ends. The CDR3 has 13 residues. Germline values: CDR1 SQVTM, CDR2 ANQGSEA. CDR3 sequence reads: CSVASNLNTEAFF. In DNA, the CDR3 is TGCAGCGTTGCCTCAAACTTGAACACTGAAGCTTTCTTT.

This clonotype was observed a few times. The chain joins TRBV7-9 to TRBJ1-5; no definite D call. Between the trimmed V and J ends, which lost 2 bases and 7 bases, there was a span of 6 bases. From germline, CDR1 is SEHNR and CDR2 FQNEAQ (reference sequence). The CDR3 spans 12 residues. CDR3 DNA sequence: TGTGCCAGCAGCTTACATCCCCAGCCCCAGCATTTT. Translation gives CASSLHPQPQHF.

This chain uses TRBV28 with TRBJ2-7, with 7 bases identical to TRBD1. This CDR3 contains 15 residues. CDR1 MDHEN and CDR2 SYDVKM come from the germline V gene. V trimming: 7 bases; J trimming: 9 bases; junction bases outside the gene matches: 18. DNA of the CDR3: TGTGCCAGCACCATTCTGGGACAGAATGGGTTAGGGCAGTACTTC. This sequence encodes CASTILGQNGLGQYF.

Ten or more counts support this clonotype. J is TRBJ1-4 and V is TRBV18; 7 bases are a match to TRBD1. The germline gives CDR1 KGHSH, CDR2 LQKENI. Losses at the gene ends were 8 bases for V and 1 base for J; bases not matched to a gene: 1. CDR3 length equals 13 residues. The CDR3: CASQGGTNEKLFF. The DNA for the CDR3 is TGTGCCAGCCAGGGGGGAACTAATGAAAAACTGTTTTTT. Filled out from reference TRBV18 and TRBJ1-4, the complete variable domain reads NAGVMQNPRHLVRRRGQEARLRCSPMKGHSHVYWYRQLPEEGLKFMVYLQKENIIDESGMPKERFSAEFPKEGPSILRIQQVVRGDSAAYFCASQGGTNEKLFFGSGTQLSVL.